One sample yielded the 19 T cell receptor beta chains listed below, sequenced in a study of shared clonotypes between healthy human individuals. Assay: immunoSEQ multiplex PCR; the TCRdb copy retains only in-frame clones and omits some. The sample has some 660,000 clones; 60% to 75% are singletons. The sequenced sample consisted of memory CD4+ T cells sorted from blood. Stated subset: CD45RA-negative fraction. These receptors were obtained from a woman younger than 45 in good health.

V gene TRBV30 combines with J gene TRBJ2-1; TRBD2 matches 12 bases. The CDR3 has 14 residues. Germline assignment: CDR1 GTSNPN and CDR2 SVGIG (reference sequence). Trimming at V came to 0 bases and at J to 8 bases, leaving 2 bases not matched to a gene. CDR3 residues: CAWSVGLAGDEQFF. The CDR3 DNA sequence: TGTGCCTGGAGTGTGGGACTAGCGGGTGATGAGCAGTTCTTC. The full variable domain, in which reference TRBV30 and TRBJ2-1 provide the parts outside the CDR3, is SQTIHQWPATLVQPVGSPLSLECTVEGTSNPNLYWYRQAAGRGLQLLFYSVGIGQISSEVPQNLSASRPQDRQFILSSKKLLLSDSGFYLCAWSVGLAGDEQFFGPGTRLTVL.

The chain recombines TRBV29-1 with TRBJ2-7; 10 positions agree with TRBD2. The germline gives CDR1 SQVTM, CDR2 ANQGSEA. The V segment lost 7 bases and the J segment 2 bases; nucleotides outside the gene matches: 8. The CDR3 has 14 amino acids. The DNA for the CDR3 is TGCAGCGCCGCCTATAGCGGGGGGCCCTACGAGCAGTACTTC. This translates into CSAAYSGGPYEQYF.

The J gene is TRBJ1-1, the V gene TRBV15, with 10 nucleotides matching TRBD1. Unmatched junction bases numbered 8, after V lost 7 bases and J lost 3 bases. The CDR3 totals 15 residues. The germline V gene has CDR1 LNHNV and CDR2 YYDKDF (reference sequence). The CDR3 bases are TGTGCCACCACCACGGGGGGGACAGGGGACACTGAAGCTTTCTTT. Its protein product is CATTTGGTGDTEAFF.

The rearrangement joins TRBV27 to TRBJ1-1; possibly TRBD1 for D (5 bases). Germline CDR1 reads MNHEY; CDR2 reads SMNVEV (reference sequence). Trimming cost V 5 bases and J 8 bases, with 18 bases left between them. This CDR3 spans 14 amino acids. CDR3 sequence: CASSASGGLGEAFF. The DNA of the CDR3 is TGTGCCAGCAGTGCCTCCGGGGGACTTGGGGAAGCTTTCTTT.

This clone has a single count. Other DNA sequences in the same sample also yield this CDR3. The genes are TRBV6-1 and TRBJ2-7; perhaps TRBD1 as D (5 bases). The CDR3 runs to 13 residues. V shed 4 bases and J shed 4 bases, with 11 bases lying between them. In germline, CDR1 is MNHNS, CDR2 SASEGT. The CDR3 DNA sequence: TGTGCCAGCAGTGCCCAGGGTTCGTACGAGCAGTACTTC. Protein: CASSAQGSYEQYF.

With regard to this clone: The same CDR3 can be traced to other DNA sequences in this sample. The V call is TRBV7-9, the J call TRBJ2-5; D unclear. The germline V gene has CDR1 SEHNR and CDR2 FQNEAQ (reference sequence). Trimming left V 1 base short and J 5 bases short, with 8 bases between. The CDR3 runs 13 residues. The CDR3 loop is CASSLGVGETQYF. CDR3 nucleotides: TGTGCCAGCAGCTTAGGGGTCGGGGAGACCCAGTACTTC. The entire variable domain, with the rest obtained from reference TRBV7-9 and TRBJ2-5, is as follows: DTGVSQNPRHKITKRGQNVTFRCDPISEHNRLYWYRQTLGQGPEFLTYFQNEAQLEKSRLLSDRFSAERPKGSFSTLEIQRTEQGDSAMYLCASSLGVGETQYFGPGTRLLVL.

The chain links TRBV10-2 to TRBJ2-1, with 11 bases matching TRBD2. Germline values: CDR1 WSHSY, CDR2 SAAADI. V was clipped by 7 bases and J by 9 bases; unmatched bases: 5. The CDR3 spans 13 residues. CDR3 loop: CASKIAGGFEQFF. CDR3 in DNA: TGCGCCAGCAAAATAGCGGGAGGGTTTGAGCAGTTCTTC.

The CDR3 loop is CASSAYRDNESPLHF. DNA for the CDR3: TGTGCCAGCAGCGCTTACCGGGACAATGAGTCACCCCTCCACTTT. This sequence joins TRBV5-6 and TRBJ1-6; D might be TRBD1 (6 bases). The CDR3 consists of 15 residues. The V and J ends lost 4 bases and 10 bases respectively, with 18 bases between them. Germline CDR1 SGHDT, CDR2 YYEEEE.

V gene TRBV11-2 combines with J gene TRBJ2-5; the match to TRBD2 covers 10 bases. The CDR3 runs to 15 residues. Unmatched junction bases numbered 0, after V lost 1 base and J lost 1 base. CDR1 is SGHAT and CDR2 is FQNNGV in the germline V gene. This CDR3 is CASSLGLAGQETQYF. Written as DNA, the CDR3 is TGTGCCAGCAGCTTAGGACTAGCGGGCCAAGAGACCCAGTACTTC.

The chain carries TRBV30 and TRBJ1-1; D remains ambiguous. With 3 bases removed from V and 11 bases from J, the gap between germline ends came to 19 bases. Per germline, CDR1 GTSNPN and CDR2 SVGIG (reference sequence). The CDR3 consists of 13 residues. The DNA of the CDR3 is TGTGCCTGGAGAGCCGCGGGCCTCTCGGAGGCTTTCTTT. Protein sequence: CAWRAAGLSEAFF.

The V call is TRBV5-1, the J call TRBJ1-3; D unresolved. The CDR3 runs 14 residues. In germline, CDR1 is SGHRS, CDR2 YFSETQ. V gave up 0 bases and J gave up 4 bases, with 8 bases separating them. CDR3 DNA sequence: TGCGCCAGCAGCTTGGGGATAGACGGAAACACCATATATTTT. Its protein product is CASSLGIDGNTIYF.

The chain is built from TRBV7-8 and TRBJ2-2, with D maybe TRBD2 (6 bases). Germline-derived CDR1 and CDR2 are SGHVS and FQNEAQ. The CDR3 loop spans 15 amino acids. The V and J ends lost 5 bases and 5 bases respectively, with 15 bases between them. The CDR3 DNA reads TGTGCCAGCAGCCCCGCGGGGCGATCAACCGGGGAGCTGTTTTTT. This sequence encodes CASSPAGRSTGELFF.

The chain uses TRBV27 and TRBJ2-7, with D tentatively TRBD1 or TRBD2 (6 bases each). Germline CDR1 reads MNHEY; CDR2 reads SMNVEV (reference sequence). Trimming shortened V by 6 bases and J by 0 bases, and 18 bases separated the two germline ends. The CDR3 is made up of 16 amino acids. The CDR3 nucleotides are TGTGCCAGCAGCCTTAGGGGGAATAGCGGCTCCTACGAGCAGTACTTC. Protein: CASSLRGNSGSYEQYF.

The chain couples TRBV2 to TRBJ1-5; D remains ambiguous. The V and J ends lost 3 bases and 11 bases respectively, with 11 bases between them. The CDR3 covers 12 residues. Germline CDR1 is SNHLY and CDR2 is FYNNEI. CDR3 protein: CASSDIGEAQHF. For the CDR3, the DNA is TGTGCCAGCAGTGATATCGGGGAAGCCCAGCATTTT.

J is TRBJ2-2 and V is TRBV7-8; D is undetermined. The CDR3 totals 16 residues. Looked up from germline, CDR1 is SGHVS and CDR2 is FQNEAQ. V shed 5 bases and J shed 1 base, with 14 bases lying between them. The CDR3 coding sequence is TGTGCCAGCAGCCACGGGCCGGTTATGAACACCGGGGAGCTGTTTTTT. This sequence encodes CASSHGPVMNTGELFF.

This clone was counted between two and nine times. The V and J genes are TRBV10-3 and TRBJ1-1; 7 nucleotides line up with TRBD1. This CDR3 contains 10 residues. V was clipped by 7 bases and J by 10 bases; unmatched bases: 3. The germline V gene encodes CDR1 ENHRY and CDR2 SYGVKD. CDR3 loop: CAITDRVAFF. The CDR3 DNA sequence: TGTGCCATCACTGACAGGGTAGCTTTCTTT.

The chain is built from TRBV19 and TRBJ2-1; tentatively, D is TRBD2 (5 bases). This CDR3 spans 13 amino acids. Deletions cut 4 bases from V and 7 bases from J, with 11 bases between. Per germline, CDR1 LNHDA and CDR2 SQIVND (reference sequence). CDR3 sequence (DNA): TGTGCCAGTAGTAGGGAGAGGGCTAATGAGCAGTTCTTC. Translating it yields CASSRERANEQFF.

For this clone: Additional DNA sequences in this sample encode the identical CDR3. The rearrangement uses TRBV5-1 and TRBJ1-1; tentative D call: TRBD1 (5 bases). V was pared by 5 bases and J by 4 bases, with 15 bases between. CDR3 length: 14 amino acids. Per the germline V gene, CDR1 is SGHRS and CDR2 is YFSETQ. The CDR3 region is CASSSGTEGTEAFF. CDR3 sequence (DNA): TGCGCCAGCAGTTCCGGGACGGAGGGCACTGAAGCTTTCTTT.

The V and J genes are TRBV28 and TRBJ2-7; 8 nucleotides agree with TRBD2. Germline V gene data show CDR1 as MDHEN and CDR2 as SYDVKM. The J segment lost 4 bases and the V segment lost 6 bases, leaving 8 bases of the junction unmatched. This CDR3 is built from 14 residues. The CDR3 DNA follows: TGTGCCAGCAGCAAGGTAGCGGGGAATTACGAGCAGTACTTC. Translating gives CASSKVAGNYEQYF.